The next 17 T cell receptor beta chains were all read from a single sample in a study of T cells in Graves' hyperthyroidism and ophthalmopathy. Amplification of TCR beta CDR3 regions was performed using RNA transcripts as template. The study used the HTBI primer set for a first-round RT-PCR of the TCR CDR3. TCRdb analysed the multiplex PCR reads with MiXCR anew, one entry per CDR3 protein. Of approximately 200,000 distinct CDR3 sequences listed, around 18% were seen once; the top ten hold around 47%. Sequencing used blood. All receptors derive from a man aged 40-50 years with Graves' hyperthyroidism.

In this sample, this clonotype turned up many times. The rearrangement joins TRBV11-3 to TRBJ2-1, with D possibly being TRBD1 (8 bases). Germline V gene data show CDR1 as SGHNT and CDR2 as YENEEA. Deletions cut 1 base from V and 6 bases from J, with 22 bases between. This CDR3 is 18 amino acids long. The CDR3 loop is CASSLGWEGTGGLNEQFF. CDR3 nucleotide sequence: TGTGCCAGCAGCTTAGGCTGGGAGGGAACAGGGGGGCTCAATGAGCAGTTCTTC.

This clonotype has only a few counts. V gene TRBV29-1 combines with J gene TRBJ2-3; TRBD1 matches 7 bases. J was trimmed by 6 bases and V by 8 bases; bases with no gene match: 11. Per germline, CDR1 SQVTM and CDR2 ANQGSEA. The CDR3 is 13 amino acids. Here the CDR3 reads CSIPTGYTDTQYF. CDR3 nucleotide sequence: TGCAGCATTCCGACAGGGTACACGGATACGCAGTATTTT.

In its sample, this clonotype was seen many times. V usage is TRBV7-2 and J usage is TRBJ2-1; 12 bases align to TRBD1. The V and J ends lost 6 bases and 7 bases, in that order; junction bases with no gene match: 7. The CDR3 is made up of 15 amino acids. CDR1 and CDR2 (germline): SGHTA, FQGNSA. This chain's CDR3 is CASRAGTGGFNEQFF. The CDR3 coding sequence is TGTGCCAGCAGGGCCGGGACAGGGGGCTTTAATGAGCAGTTCTTC. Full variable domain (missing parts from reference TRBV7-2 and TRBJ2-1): GAGVSQSPSNKVTEKGKDVELRCDPISGHTALYWYRQSLGQGLEFLIYFQGNSAPDKSGLPSDRFSAERTGGSVSTLTIQRTQQEDSAVYLCASRAGTGGFNEQFFGPGTRLTVL.

CDR3 region: CATKDGRAGELFF. The DNA of the CDR3 is TGTGCCACCAAGGACGGTAGGGCCGGGGAGCTGTTTTTT. This chain links TRBV12-3 or TRBV12-4 with TRBJ2-2, with D hard to call. The CDR3 runs to 13 residues. V gave up 10 bases and J gave up 6 bases, with 15 bases separating them.

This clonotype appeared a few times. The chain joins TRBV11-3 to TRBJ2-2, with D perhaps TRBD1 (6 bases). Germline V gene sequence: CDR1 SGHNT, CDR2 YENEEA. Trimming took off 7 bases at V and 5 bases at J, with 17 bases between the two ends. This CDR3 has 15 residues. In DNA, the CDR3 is TGTGCCAGCAACCCCGGGGACATCTGGACCGGGGAGCTGTTTTTT. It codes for CASNPGDIWTGELFF.

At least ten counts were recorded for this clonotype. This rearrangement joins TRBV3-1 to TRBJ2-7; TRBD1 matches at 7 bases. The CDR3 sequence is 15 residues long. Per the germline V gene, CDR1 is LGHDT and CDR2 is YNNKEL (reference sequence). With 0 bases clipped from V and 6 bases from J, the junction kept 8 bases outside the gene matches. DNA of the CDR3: TGTGCCAGCAGCCAAGAAGGGGGCTACCTACGCGAGCAGTACTTC. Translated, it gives CASSQEGGYLREQYF.

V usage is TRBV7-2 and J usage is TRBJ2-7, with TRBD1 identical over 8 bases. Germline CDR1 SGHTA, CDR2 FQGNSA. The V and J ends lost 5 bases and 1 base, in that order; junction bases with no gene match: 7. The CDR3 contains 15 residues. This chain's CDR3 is CASSAGGAGSYEQYF. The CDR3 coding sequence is TGTGCCAGCAGCGCAGGGGGCGCAGGGTCCTACGAGCAGTACTTC. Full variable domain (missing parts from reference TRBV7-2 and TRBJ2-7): GAGVSQSPSNKVTEKGKDVELRCDPISGHTALYWYRQSLGQGLEFLIYFQGNSAPDKSGLPSDRFSAERTGGSVSTLTIQRTQQEDSAVYLCASSAGGAGSYEQYFGPGTRLTVT.

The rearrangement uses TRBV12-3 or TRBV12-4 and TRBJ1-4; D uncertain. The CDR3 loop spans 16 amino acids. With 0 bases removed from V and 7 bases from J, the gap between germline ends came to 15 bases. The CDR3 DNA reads TGTGCCAGCAGTTTAGCGCGGAAAGGGTCAAGTGAAAAACTGTTTTTT. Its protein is CASSLARKGSSEKLFF.

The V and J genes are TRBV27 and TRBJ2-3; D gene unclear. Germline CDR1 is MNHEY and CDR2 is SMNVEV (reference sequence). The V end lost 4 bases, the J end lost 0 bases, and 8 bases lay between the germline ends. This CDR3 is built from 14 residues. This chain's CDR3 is CASSWAASTDTQYF. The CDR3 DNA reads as TGTGCCAGCAGTTGGGCCGCTAGCACAGATACGCAGTATTTT.

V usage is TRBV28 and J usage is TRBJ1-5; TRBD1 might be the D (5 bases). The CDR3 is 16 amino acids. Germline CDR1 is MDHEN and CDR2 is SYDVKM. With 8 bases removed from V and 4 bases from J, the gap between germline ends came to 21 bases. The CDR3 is CASRGDLAGGNQPQHF. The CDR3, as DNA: TGTGCCAGCCGAGGGGACCTAGCCGGGGGAAATCAGCCCCAGCATTTT. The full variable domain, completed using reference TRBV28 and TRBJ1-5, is DVKVTQSSRYLVKRTGEKVFLECVQDMDHENMFWYRQDPGLGLRLIYFSYDVKMKEKGDIPEGYSVSREKKERFSLILESASTNQTSMYLCASRGDLAGGNQPQHFGDGTRLSIL.

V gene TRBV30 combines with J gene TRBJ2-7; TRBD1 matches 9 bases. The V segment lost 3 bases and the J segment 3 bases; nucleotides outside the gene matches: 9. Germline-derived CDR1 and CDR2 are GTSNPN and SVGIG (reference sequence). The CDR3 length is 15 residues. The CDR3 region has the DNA TGTGCCTGGAGCACTCCGGGACAGGGCGGCTACGAGCAGTACTTC. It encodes CAWSTPGQGGYEQYF.

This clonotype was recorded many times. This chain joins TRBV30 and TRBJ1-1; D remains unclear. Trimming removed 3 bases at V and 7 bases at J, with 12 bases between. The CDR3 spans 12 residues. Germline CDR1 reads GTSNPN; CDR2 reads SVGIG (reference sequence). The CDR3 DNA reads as TGTGCCTGGAGCCCTTCAGAGAGTGAAGCTTTCTTT. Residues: CAWSPSESEAFF.

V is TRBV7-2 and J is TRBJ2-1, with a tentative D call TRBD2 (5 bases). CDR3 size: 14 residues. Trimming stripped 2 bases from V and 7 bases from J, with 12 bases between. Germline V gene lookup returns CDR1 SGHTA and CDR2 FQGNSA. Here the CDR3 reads CASSLSGRNNEQFF. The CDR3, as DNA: TGTGCCAGCAGCTTATCGGGGAGAAATAATGAGCAGTTCTTC.

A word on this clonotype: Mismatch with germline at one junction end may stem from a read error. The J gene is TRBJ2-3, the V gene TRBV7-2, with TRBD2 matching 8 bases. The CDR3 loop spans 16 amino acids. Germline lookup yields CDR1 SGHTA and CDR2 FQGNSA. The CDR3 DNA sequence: TGCGCCAGCAGCCCTGGACTAACGGGGGGGGGGGATACGCAGTATTTT. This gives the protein CASSPGLTGGGDTQYF.

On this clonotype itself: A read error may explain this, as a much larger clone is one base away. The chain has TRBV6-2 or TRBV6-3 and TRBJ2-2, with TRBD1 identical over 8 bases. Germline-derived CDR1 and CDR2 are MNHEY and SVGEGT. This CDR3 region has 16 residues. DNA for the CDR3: TGTGCCAGCAGTTGGGCCAGGGGGCCTCCAACCGGGGGGCTGTTTTTT. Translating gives CASSWARGPPTGGLFF.

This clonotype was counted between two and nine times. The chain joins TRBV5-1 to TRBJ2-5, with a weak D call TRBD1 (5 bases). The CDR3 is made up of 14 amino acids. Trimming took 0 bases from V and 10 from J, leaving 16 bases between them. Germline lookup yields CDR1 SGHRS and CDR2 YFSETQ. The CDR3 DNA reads TGCGCCAGCAGCTTGGAGGGGCAAACTCCCAGCCAGTACTTC. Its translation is CASSLEGQTPSQYF.

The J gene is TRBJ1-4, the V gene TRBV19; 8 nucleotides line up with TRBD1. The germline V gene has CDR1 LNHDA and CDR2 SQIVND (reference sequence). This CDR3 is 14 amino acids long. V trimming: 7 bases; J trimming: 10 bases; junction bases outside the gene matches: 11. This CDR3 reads CASNLDRVSGKLFF. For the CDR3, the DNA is TGTGCCAGTAATTTGGACAGGGTCTCCGGAAAACTGTTTTTT. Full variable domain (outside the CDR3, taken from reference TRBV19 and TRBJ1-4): DGGITQSPKYLFRKEGQNVTLSCEQNLNHDAMYWYRQDPGQGLRLIYYSQIVNDFQKGDIAEGYSVSREKKESFPLTVTSAQKNPTAFYLCASNLDRVSGKLFFGSGTQLSVL.